The clone carrying this T cell receptor beta chain was detected only a few times. Its specificity is not known. The record originates from a study of T cells in Graves' hyperthyroidism and ophthalmopathy. Notes on the study in general: Ophthalmopathy got predicted by the model a median approximately 6.4 months before its onset.

RNA transcripts provided the source from which TCR beta CDR3 regions were amplified. With the HTBI primer set, the TCR CDR3 went through a first round of RT-PCR. From the multiplex PCR reads, TCRdb called clonotypes with MiXCR, one entry per CDR3 protein. The sample consists of about 770,000 distinct CDR3 sequences, under 20% of them appearing once. This CDR3 has 15 residues. J lost 3 bases, V lost 1 base, and 3 bases had no gene match. Germline CDR1 reads LGHDT; CDR2 reads YNNKEL (reference sequence). Orbital computed tomography, thyroid ultrasound, serum thyroxine and TRAb, and clinical symptoms together informed the diagnoses. Sampled blood dates from first hyperthyroidism diagnosis, and it precedes any ophthalmopathy symptoms.

The sample was blood. The chain couples TRBV3-1 to TRBJ1-5, with 7 bases that match TRBD1. This sequence originates from a woman in her 50s with Graves' hyperthyroidism that later progressed to Graves' ophthalmopathy. This CDR3 is CASSQGQGYNQPQHF. CDR3 nucleotides: TGTGCCAGCAGCCAAGGACAGGGATACAATCAGCCCCAGCATTTT.